This T cell receptor (beta chain) was obtained from a study of shared clonotypes between healthy human individuals. As originally analysed: ImmunoSEQ yielded junction-only sequences lacking quality scores, so filtering differed. Generated by immunoSEQ multiplex PCR, the TCRdb table keeps only in-frame clones and is missing some. V and J calls plus clone size are reproduced from that table; the DNA served to infer D and trimming. The sample gives 450,000 to 500,000 clones, 81% of which show up once; approximately 11% is in the top ten. Participating donors were healthy, HIV-negative adults free of recent acute infections or vaccinations. V shed 3 bases and J 5 bases; nucleotides not matched to a gene: 10. CDR1 is SGHAT and CDR2 is FQNNGV in the germline V gene. The CDR3 extends over 16 amino acids.

The source material was PBMCs. The chain has TRBV11-2 and TRBJ2-1, with TRBD2 matching over 7 bases. The clonotype originates from a middle-aged woman in good health. Some clones in this sample may be carry-over from other donors' samples. The CDR3 protein is CASSFPRTGGDNEQFF. CDR3 nucleotides: TGTGCCAGCAGCTTCCCAAGGACGGGGGGTGACAATGAGCAGTTCTTC.